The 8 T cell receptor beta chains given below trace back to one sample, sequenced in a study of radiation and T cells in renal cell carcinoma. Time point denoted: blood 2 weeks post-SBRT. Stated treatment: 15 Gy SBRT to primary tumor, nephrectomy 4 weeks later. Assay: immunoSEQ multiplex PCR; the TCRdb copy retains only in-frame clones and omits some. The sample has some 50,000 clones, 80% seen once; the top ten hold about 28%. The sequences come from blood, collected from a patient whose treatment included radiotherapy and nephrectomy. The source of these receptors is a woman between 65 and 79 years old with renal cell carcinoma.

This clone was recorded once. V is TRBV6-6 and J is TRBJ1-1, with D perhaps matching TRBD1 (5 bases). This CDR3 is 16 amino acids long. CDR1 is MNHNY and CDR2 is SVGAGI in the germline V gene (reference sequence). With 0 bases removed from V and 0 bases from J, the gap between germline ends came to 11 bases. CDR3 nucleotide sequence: TGTGCCAGCAGTTACTCTGGGGGAAAGATGAACACTGAAGCTTTCTTT. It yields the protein CASSYSGGKMNTEAFF.

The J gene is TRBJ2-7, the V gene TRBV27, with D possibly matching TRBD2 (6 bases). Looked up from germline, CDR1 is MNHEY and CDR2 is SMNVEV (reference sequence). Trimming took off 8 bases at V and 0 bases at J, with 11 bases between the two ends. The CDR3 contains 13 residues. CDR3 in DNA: TGTGCCAGCGCGGGACCGCCCTCCTACGAGCAGTACTTC. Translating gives CASAGPPSYEQYF.

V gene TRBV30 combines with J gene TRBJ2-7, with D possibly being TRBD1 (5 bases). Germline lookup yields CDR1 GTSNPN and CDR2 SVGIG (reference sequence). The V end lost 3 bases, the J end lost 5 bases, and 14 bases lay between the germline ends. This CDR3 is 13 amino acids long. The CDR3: CAWSPGLGHEQYF. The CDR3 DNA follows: TGTGCCTGGAGCCCAGGGTTAGGCCACGAGCAGTACTTC.

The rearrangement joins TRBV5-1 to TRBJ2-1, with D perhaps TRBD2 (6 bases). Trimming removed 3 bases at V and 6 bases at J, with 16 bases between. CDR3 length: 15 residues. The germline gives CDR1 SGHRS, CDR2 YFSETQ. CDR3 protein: CASSSTGDLSNEQFF. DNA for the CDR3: TGCGCCAGCAGCTCAACTGGGGACTTGTCCAATGAGCAGTTCTTC.

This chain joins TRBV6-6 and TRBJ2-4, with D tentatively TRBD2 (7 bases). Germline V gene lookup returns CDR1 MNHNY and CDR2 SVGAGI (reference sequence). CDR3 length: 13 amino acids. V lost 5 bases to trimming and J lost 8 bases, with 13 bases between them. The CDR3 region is CASSTPGGDIQYF. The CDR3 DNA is TGTGCCAGCAGTACCCCGGGGGGCGACATTCAGTACTTC.

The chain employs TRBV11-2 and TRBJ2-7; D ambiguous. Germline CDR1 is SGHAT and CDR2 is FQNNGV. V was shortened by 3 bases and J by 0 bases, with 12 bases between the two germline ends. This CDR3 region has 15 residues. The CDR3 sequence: CASSFRTESSYEQYF. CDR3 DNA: TGTGCCAGCAGCTTCAGGACGGAGAGCTCCTACGAGCAGTACTTC.

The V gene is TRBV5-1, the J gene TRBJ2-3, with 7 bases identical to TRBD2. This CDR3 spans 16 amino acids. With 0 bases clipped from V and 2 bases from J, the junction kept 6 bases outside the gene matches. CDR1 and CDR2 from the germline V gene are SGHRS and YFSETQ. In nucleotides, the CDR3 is TGCGCCAGCAGCTTGGGGTTCGGGGGGACCACAGATACGCAGTATTTT. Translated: CASSLGFGGTTDTQYF.

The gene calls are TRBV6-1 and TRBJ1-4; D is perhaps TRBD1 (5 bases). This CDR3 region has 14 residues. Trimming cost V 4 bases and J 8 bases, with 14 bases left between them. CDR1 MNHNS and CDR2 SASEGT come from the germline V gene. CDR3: CASSGGYSGEKLFF. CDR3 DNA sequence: TGTGCCAGCAGTGGGGGGTATTCTGGGGAAAAACTGTTTTTT.